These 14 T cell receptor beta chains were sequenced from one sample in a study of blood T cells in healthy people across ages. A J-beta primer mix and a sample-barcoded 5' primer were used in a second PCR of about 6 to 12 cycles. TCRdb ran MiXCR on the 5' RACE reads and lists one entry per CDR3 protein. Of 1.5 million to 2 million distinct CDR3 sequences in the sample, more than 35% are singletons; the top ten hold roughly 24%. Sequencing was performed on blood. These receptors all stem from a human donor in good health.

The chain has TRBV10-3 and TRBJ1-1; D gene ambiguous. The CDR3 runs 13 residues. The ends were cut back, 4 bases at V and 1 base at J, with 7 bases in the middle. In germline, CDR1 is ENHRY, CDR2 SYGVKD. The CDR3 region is CAISVWQNTEAFF. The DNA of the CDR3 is TGTGCCATCAGTGTGTGGCAGAACACTGAAGCTTTCTTT.

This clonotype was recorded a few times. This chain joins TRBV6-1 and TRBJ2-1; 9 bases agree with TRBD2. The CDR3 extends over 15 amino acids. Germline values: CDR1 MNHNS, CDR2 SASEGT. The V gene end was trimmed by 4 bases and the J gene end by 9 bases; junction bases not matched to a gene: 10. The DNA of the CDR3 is TGTGCCAGCAGTGCGCGGGGGGGCCTCGGTCTTGAGCAGTTCTTC. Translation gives CASSARGGLGLEQFF.

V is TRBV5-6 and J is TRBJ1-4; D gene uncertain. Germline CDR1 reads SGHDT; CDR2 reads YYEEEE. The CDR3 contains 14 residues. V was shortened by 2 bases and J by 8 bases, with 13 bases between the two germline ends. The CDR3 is CASSFLGEEEKLFF. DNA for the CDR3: TGTGCCAGCAGCTTTCTGGGAGAGGAGGAAAAACTGTTTTTT.

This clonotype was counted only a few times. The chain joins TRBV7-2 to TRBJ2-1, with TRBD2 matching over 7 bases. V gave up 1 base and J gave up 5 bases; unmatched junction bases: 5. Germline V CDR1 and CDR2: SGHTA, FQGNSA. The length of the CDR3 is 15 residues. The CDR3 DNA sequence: TGTGCCAGCAGCTTAGTGTTGCGGGGGAACAATGAGCAGTTCTTC. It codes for CASSLVLRGNNEQFF.

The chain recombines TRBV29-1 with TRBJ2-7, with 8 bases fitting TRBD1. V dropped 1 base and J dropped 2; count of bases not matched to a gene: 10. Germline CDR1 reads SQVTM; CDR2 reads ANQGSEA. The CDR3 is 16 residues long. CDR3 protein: CSVEGERDRQTYEQYF. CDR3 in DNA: TGCAGCGTTGAAGGGGAAAGGGACAGGCAAACCTACGAGCAGTACTTC.

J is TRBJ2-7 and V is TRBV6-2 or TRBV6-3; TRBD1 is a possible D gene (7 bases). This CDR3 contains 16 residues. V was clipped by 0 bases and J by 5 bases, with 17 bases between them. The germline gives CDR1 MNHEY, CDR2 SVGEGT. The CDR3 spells CASSYSTFDREDEQYF. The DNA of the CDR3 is TGTGCCAGCAGTTACTCTACATTTGACAGGGAGGACGAGCAGTACTTC.

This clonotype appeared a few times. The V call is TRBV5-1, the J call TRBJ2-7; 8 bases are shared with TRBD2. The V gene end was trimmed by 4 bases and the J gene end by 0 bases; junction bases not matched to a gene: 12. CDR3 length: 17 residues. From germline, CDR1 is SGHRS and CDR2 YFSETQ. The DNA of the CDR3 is TGCGCCAGCAGCGACCGAACGCGGGGGGCCCACTCCTACGAGCAGTACTTC. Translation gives CASSDRTRGAHSYEQYF.

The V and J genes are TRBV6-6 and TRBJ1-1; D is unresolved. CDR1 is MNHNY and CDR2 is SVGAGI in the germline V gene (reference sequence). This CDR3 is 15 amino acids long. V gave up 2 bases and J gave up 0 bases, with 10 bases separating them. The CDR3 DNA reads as TGTGCCAGCAGTTACCTGACCGATCTGAACACTGAAGCTTTCTTT. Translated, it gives CASSYLTDLNTEAFF.

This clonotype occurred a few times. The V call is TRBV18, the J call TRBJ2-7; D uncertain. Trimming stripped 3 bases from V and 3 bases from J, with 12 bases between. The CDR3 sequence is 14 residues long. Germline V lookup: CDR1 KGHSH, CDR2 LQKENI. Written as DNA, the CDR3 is TGTGCCAGCTCACCCAGGACGGAAGACTACGAGCAGTACTTC. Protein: CASSPRTEDYEQYF.

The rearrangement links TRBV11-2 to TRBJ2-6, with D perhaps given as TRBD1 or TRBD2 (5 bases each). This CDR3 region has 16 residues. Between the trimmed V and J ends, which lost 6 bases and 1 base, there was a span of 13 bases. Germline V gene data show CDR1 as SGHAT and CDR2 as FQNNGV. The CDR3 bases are TGTGCCAGCAGGGGGGTATACTTTTCTGGGGCCAACGTCCTGACTTTC. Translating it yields CASRGVYFSGANVLTF.

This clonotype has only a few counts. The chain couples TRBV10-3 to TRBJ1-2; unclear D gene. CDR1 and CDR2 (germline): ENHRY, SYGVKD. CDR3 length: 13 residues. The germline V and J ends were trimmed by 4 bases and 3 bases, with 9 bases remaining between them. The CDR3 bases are TGTGCCATCAGTGGGTCAGGCTACTATGGCTACACCTTC. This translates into CAISGSGYYGYTF.

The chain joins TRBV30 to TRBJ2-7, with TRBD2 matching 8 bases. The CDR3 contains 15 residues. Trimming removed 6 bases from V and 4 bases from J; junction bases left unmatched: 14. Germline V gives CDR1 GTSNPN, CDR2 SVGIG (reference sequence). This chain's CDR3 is CACFLPGTRGYEQYF. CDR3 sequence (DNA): TGTGCCTGCTTCCTCCCCGGGACTAGAGGATACGAGCAGTACTTC.

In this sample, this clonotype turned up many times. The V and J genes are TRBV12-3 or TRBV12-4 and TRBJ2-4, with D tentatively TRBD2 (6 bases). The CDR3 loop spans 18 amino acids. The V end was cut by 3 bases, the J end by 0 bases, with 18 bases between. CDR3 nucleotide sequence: TGTGCCAGCAGTTTGGCTTGGGGCGGGGCCTTAGCCAAAAACATTCAGTACTTC. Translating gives CASSLAWGGALAKNIQYF.

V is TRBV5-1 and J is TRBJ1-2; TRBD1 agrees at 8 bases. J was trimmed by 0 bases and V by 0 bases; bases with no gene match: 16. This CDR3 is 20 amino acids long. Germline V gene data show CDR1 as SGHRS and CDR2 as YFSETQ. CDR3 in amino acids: CASSLGKRDRYLPSNYGYTF. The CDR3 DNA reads TGCGCCAGCAGCTTGGGGAAAAGGGACAGGTATCTTCCATCTAACTATGGCTACACCTTC.